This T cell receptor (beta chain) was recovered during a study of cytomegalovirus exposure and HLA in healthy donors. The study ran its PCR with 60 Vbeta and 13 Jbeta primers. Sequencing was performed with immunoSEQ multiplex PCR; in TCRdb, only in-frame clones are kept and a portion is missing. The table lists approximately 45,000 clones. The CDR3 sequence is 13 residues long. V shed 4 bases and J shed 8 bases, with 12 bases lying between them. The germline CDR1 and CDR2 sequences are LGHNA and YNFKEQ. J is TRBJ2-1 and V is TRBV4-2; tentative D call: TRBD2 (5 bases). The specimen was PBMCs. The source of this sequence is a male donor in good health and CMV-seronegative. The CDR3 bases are TGTGCCAGCAGCCCCGCCCTGGGAGATGAGCAGTTCTTC. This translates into CASSPALGDEQFF.